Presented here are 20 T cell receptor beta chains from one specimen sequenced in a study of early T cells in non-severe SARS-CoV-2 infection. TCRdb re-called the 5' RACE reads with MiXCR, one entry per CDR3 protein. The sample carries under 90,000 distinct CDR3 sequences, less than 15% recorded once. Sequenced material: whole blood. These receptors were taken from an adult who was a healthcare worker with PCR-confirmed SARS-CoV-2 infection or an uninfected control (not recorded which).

This CDR3 is CASSQALAGTGELFF. The CDR3 region has the DNA TGTGCCAGCAGCCAGGCCTTGGCGGGGACCGGGGAGCTGTTTTTT. This chain uses TRBV27 with TRBJ2-2; weak D call: TRBD2 (6 bases). The CDR3 sequence is 15 residues long. V lost 6 bases and J lost 5, with 16 bases in between. Germline V gene sequence: CDR1 MNHEY, CDR2 SMNVEV (reference sequence).

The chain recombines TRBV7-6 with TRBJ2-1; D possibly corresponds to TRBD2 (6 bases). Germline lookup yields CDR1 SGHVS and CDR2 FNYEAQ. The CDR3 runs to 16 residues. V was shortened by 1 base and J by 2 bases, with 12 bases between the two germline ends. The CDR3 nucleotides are TGTGCCAGCAGCTTAGGGGTGGCGGGGACCTACAATGAGCAGTTCTTC. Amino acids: CASSLGVAGTYNEQFF.

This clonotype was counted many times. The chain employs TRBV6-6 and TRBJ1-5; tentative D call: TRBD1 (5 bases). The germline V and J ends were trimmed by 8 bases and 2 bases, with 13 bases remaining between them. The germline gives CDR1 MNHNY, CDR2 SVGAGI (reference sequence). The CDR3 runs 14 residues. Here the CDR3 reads CASSRAGGNQPQHF. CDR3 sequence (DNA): TGTGCCAGCTCTCGGGCGGGGGGCAATCAGCCCCAGCATTTT.

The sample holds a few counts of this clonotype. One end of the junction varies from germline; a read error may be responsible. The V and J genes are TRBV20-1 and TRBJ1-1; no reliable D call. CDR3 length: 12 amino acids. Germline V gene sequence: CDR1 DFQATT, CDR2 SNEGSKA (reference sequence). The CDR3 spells CSARALWAGAFF. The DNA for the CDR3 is TGCAGTGCCAGAGCTTTATGGGCAGGAGCTTTCTTT.

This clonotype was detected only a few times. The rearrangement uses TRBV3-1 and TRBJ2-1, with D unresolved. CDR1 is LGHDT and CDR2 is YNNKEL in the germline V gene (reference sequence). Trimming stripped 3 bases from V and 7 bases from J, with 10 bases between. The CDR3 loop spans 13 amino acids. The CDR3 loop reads CASSQSIGNEQFF. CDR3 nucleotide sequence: TGTGCCAGCAGCCAGTCCATAGGGAATGAGCAGTTCTTC.

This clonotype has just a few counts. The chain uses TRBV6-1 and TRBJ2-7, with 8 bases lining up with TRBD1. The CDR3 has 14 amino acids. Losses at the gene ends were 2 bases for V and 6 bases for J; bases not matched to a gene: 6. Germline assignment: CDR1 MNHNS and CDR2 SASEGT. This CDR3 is CASSEQGAFVEQYF. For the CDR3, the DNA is TGTGCCAGCAGTGAACAGGGGGCGTTTGTCGAGCAGTACTTC.

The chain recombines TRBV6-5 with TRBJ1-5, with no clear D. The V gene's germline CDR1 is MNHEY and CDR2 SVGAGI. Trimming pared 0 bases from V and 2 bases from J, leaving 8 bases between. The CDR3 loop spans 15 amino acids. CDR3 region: CASSYSNVRNQPQHF. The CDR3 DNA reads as TGTGCCAGCAGTTACTCGAACGTCCGCAATCAGCCCCAGCATTTT.

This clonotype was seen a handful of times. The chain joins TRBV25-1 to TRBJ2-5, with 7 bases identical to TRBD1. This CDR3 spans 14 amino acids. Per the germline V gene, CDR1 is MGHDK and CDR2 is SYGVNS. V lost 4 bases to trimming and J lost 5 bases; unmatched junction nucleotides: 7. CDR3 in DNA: TGTGCCAGCAGTGTGACAGGGAATGGGGAGACCCAGTACTTC. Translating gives CASSVTGNGETQYF.

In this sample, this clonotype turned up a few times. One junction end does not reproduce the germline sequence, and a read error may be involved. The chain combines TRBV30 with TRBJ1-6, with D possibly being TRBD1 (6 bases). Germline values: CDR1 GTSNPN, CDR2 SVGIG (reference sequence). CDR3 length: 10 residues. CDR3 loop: CAWSKIYRDF. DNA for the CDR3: TGTGCCTGGAGTAAGATATACAGGGACTTT.

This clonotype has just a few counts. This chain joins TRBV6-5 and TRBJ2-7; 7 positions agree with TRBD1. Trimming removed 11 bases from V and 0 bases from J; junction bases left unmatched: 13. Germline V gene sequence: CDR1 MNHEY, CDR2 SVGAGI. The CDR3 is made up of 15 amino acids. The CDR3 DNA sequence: TGTGCCGCCAGCATAAGGACAGGATCCTCCTACGAGCAGTACTTC. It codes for CAASIRTGSSYEQYF.

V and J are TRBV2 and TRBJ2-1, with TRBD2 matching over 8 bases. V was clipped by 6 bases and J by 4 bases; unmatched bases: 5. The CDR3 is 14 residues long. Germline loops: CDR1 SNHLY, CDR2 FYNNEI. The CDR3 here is CASSGGALYNEQFF. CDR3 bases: TGTGCCAGCAGCGGGGGGGCCTTATACAATGAGCAGTTCTTC.

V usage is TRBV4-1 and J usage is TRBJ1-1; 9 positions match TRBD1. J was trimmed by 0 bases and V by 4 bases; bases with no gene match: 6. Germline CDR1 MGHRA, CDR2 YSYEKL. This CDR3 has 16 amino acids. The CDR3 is CASSPWTGDMNTEAFF. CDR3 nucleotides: TGCGCCAGCAGCCCTTGGACAGGGGATATGAACACTGAAGCTTTCTTT.

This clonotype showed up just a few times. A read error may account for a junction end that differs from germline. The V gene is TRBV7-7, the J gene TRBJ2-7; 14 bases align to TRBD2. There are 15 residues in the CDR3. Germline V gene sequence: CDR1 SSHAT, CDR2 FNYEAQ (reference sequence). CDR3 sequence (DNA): TGTGCTAGCAGCCCGGGACTAGCGGGAGTCTACGAGCAGTACTTC. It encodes CASSPGLAGVYEQYF.

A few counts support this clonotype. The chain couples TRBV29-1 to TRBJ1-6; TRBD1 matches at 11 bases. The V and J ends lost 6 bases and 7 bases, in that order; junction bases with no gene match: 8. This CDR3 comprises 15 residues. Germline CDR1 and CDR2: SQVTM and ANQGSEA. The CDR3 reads CSVAGTGGSNSPLHF. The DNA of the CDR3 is TGCAGCGTCGCCGGGACAGGGGGTTCAAATTCACCCCTCCACTTT.

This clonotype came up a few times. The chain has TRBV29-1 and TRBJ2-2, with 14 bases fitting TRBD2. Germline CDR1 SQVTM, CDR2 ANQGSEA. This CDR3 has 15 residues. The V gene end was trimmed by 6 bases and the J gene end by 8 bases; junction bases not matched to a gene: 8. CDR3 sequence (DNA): TGCAGCGTGAACAGGGGACTAGCGGGAGCGGGGGAGCTGTTTTTT. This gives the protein CSVNRGLAGAGELFF.

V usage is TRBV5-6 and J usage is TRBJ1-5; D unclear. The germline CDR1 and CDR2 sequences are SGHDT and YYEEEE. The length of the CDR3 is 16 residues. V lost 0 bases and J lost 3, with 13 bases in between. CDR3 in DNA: TGTGCCAGCAGCTTGGGGTGGGGTCTCCCCAATCAGCCCCAGCATTTT. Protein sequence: CASSLGWGLPNQPQHF.

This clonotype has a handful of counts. The CDR3, as DNA: TGTGCCAGCAGCTTCGGTATAGCGGGGTTCTACGAGCAGTACTTC. It translates to CASSFGIAGFYEQYF. The chain couples TRBV7-2 to TRBJ2-7; TRBD2 agrees at 8 bases. Trimming removed 3 bases from V and 3 bases from J; junction bases left unmatched: 7. The germline V gene encodes CDR1 SGHTA and CDR2 FQGNSA. The CDR3 extends over 15 amino acids.

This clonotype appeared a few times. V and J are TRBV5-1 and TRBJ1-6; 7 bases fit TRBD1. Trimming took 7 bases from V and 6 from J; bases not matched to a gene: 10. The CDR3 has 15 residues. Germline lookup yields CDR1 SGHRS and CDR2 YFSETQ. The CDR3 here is CASQGQVGSNSPLHF. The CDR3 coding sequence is TGCGCCAGCCAAGGACAGGTTGGATCTAATTCACCCCTCCACTTT.

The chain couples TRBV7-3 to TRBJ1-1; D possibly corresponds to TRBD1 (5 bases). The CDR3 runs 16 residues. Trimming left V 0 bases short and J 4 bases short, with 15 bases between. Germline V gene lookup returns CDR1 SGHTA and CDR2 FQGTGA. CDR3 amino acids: CASSLTPGQAGTEAFF. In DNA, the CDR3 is TGTGCCAGCAGCTTAACCCCGGGGCAGGCGGGCACTGAAGCTTTCTTT.

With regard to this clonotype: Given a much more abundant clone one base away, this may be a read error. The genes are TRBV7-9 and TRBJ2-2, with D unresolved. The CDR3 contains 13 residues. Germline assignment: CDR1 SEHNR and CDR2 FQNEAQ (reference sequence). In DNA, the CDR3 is TGTGTCAGCAGCGAACTAAACACCGGGGAGCTGTTTTTT. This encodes CVSSELNTGELFF.